This T cell receptor beta chain was recorded in a study of cytomegalovirus exposure and HLA in healthy donors. Study observations and caveats: Indistinguishable V segments, including TRBV6-2 and TRBV6-3, were excluded. High specificity and sensitivity for cytomegalovirus status were reported for the classifier.

This clone was observed a handful of times. Antigen unknown. The CDR3 length is 13 residues. V was pared by 5 bases and J by 8 bases, with 8 bases of the junction left unmatched. The germline V gene encodes CDR1 MNHEY and CDR2 SVGAGI. The PCR contained 60 Vbeta and 13 Jbeta primers. Data came from immunoSEQ multiplex PCR; TCRdb stores just in-frame clones and leaves some out. The repertoire has more than 95,000 clones, around 65% of them found once; the top ten carry about 3.5%. The TCR comes from a woman in her forties or fifties in good health and CMV-seronegative. This chain uses TRBV6-5 with TRBJ1-2; 7 positions match TRBD1. Sequenced: PBMCs. Here the CDR3 reads CASSLTGMEGYTF. The DNA of the CDR3 is TGTGCCAGCAGTCTGACAGGGATGGAAGGCTACACCTTC.